This T cell receptor beta chain was documented in a study of Graves' ophthalmopathy and Graves' hyperthyroidism. Study-wide results and caveats: Using 13 signatures, a model distinguished ophthalmopathy from stable hyperthyroidism, reaching around 90% sensitivity and approximately 80% specificity.

TCR beta CDR3 amplification used RNA transcripts. Amplification began with first-round RT-PCR using HTBI primers, then second-round multiplex PCR was performed. One entry per CDR3 protein, called by TCRdb with MiXCR from the multiplex PCR reads. The sample lists 650,000 to 800,000 distinct CDR3 sequences; about 40% were seen once. Regarding this clonotype: Its antigen is as yet unknown.

This CDR3 contains 12 residues. The V end was cut by 0 bases, the J end by 6 bases, with 6 bases between. Germline V gives CDR1 SGHTA, CDR2 FQGTGA. The J gene is TRBJ2-7, the V gene TRBV7-3; D not certain. The clonotype was recovered from an adult man with Graves' ophthalmopathy. Material for sequencing was peripheral blood. CDR3 in amino acids: CASSLTSSEQYF. CDR3 nucleotide sequence: TGTGCCAGCAGCTTAACTTCCAGCGAGCAGTACTTC.